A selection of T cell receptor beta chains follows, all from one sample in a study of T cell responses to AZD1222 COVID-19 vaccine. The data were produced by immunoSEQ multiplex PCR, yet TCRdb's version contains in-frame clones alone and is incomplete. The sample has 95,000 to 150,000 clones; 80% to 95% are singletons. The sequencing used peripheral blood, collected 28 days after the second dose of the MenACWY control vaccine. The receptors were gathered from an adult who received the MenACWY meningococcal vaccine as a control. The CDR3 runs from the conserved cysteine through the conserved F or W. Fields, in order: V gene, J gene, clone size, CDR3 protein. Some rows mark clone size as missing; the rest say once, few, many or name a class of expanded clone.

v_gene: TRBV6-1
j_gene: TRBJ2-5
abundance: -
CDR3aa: CASSEVDTSRTQYF

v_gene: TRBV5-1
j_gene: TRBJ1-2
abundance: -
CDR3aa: CASRWSQGPNYGYTF

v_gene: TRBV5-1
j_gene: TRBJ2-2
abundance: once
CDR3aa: CASSPFVLAELGELFF

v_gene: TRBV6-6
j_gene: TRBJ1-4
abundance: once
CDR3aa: CASSYRPGGSEKLFF

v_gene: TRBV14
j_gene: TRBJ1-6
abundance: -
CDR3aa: CASSRALNSPLHF

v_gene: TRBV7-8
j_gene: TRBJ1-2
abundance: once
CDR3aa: CASSTGTGELNYGYTF

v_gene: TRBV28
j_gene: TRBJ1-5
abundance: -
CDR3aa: CASSFGGSFNQPQHF

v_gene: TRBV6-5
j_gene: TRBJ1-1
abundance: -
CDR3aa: CASSYTGDRGAFF

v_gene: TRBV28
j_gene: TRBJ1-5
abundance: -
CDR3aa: CASSPQGEGNQPQHF

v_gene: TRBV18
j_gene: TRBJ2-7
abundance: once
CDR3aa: CASSLGLAESYEQYF

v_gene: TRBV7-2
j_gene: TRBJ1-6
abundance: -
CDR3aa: CASRPDGGLASPLHF

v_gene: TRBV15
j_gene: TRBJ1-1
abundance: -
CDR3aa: CATSREGQGLSEAFF

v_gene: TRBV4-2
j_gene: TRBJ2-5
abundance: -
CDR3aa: CASSPSGLQETQYF

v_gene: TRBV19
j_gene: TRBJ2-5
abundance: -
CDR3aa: CASSIGEGGLAGYQETQYF

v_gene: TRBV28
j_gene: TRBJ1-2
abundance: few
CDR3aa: CASSLNLAGKGSGYTF

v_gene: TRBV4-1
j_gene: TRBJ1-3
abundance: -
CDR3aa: CASSPDGNTIYF

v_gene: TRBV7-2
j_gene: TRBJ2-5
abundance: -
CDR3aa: CASSQSTGLETQYF

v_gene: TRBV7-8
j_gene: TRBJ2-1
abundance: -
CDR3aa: CASSLSGGAVSYNEQFF

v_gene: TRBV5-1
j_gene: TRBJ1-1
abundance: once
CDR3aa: CASSLEKNTEAFF

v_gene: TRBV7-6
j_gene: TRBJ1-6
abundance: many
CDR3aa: CASSAGTGHNSPLHF

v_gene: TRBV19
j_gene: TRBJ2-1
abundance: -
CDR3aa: CASSIVGGQGAYNEQFF

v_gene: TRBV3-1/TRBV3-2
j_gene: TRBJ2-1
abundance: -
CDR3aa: CASSQDDSSYNEQFF

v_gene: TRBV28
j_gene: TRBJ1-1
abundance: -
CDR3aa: CASSLHQGTEAFF

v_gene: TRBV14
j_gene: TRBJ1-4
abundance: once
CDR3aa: CASSQGQIATNEKLFF

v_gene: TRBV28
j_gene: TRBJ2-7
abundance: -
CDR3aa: CASSLSGGSYEQYF

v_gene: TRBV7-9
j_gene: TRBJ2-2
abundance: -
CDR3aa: CASSAGWASTGELFF

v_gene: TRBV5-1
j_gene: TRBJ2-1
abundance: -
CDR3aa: CASSWDPVAGVYNEQFF

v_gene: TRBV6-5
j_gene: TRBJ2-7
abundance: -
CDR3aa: CASLGVNYEQYF

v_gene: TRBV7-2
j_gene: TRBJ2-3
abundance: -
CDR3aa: CASSLGRGDTQYF

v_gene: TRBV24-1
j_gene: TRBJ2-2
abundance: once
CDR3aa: CATSENSGSGTGELFF